This TCR beta chain was recovered during a study of CD8 T cells in Susac syndrome (dated by TCRdb to between 2018 and 2021). With respect to the entire study: Whether CD8+ T cell activation and differentiation in Susac syndrome was antigen driven was tested using repertoire sequencing. The clonality of the CD8+ T cell repertoire was compared across around twelve healthy donors, around 14 Susac syndrome patients and around 16 multiple sclerosis patients.

Points the paper makes about the study in general: The number of individuals in the TCR sequencing and HLA analysis was recognized as being relatively small.

RNA was extracted using the RNeasy kit, and roughly 0.5 to 1 ug of the RNA was reverse transcribed with random hexamers. The immunoSEQ multiplex PCR assay, which covers 54 Vbeta and 13 Jbeta segments, was used to amplify TCR beta CDR3 regions. PCR amplification bias was corrected using a synthetic template baseline for primer optimization and computational correction. The published analysis was carried out like this. Only productive sequences were kept, with reads annotated to V, D and J genes according to IMGT and analyzed in immunoSEQ Analyzer. Clonality was calculated as one minus the Shannon entropy normalized by log2 of the number of productive unique sequences. For each patient and control, public and private clones were evaluated among the 100 most prevalent clones. Clones were defined as Susac-specific when absent from the healthy and MS cohorts, from about 1,100 published viral clones and from other ImmuneACCESS disease sequences. The public reads were run again by TCRdb, first through fastp at Q25 and then through MiXCR, and only productive beta chains were kept. Here each entry gathers all rows of one CDR3 protein and keeps the most common genes and DNA. The authors' filters were not applied to this entry. Present in this sample are 150,000 or so distinct CDR3 sequences, approximately 94% of which were seen just once. In total, the top ten clones hold 0.21% of the sample.

Concerning this clonotype itself: Its antigen is currently not known. No base quality information exists; no much larger clone differs at one position.

Looking up the germline V gene yields CDR1 SGHTA and CDR2 FQGNSA. V loses 5 bases, J loses 3 bases, and the germline ends lie 10 bases apart. Spanning cysteine to phenylalanine, the CDR3 consists of 14 amino acids. Here the CDR3 DNA is all that survives: 42 bases in frame from base 1. High-throughput TCR beta sequencing profiled peripheral blood CD8+ and CD4+ T cells from healthy donors, Susac syndrome patients and multiple sclerosis patients. Multiple sclerosis controls were treatment-naive patients with stable or active relapsing-remitting disease fulfilling revised McDonald criteria. Bulk CD8+ and CD4+ T cells were purified by magnetic negative isolation, whereas CD8+ TEMRA cells were enriched by FACS. Blood was drawn into EDTA tubes, processed within 24 hours, and PBMCs were isolated by density gradient centrifugation. PBMCs intended for TCR sequencing were frozen in liquid nitrogen and were later thawed in a 37 degrees C water bath. Purity of sorted or isolated CD4+, CD8+ and CD8+ TEMRA cells was at least 90%.

The sequence derives from a human donor with multiple sclerosis. The rearranged chain carries TRBV7-2 and TRBJ2-2, with the D gene uncertain. The sequencing input was CD8+ T cells from PBMCs. The sequenced DNA is TGTGCCAGCAGCCTCGGTAGCTACACCGGGGAGCTGTTTTTT. It translates to CASSLGSYTGELFF.